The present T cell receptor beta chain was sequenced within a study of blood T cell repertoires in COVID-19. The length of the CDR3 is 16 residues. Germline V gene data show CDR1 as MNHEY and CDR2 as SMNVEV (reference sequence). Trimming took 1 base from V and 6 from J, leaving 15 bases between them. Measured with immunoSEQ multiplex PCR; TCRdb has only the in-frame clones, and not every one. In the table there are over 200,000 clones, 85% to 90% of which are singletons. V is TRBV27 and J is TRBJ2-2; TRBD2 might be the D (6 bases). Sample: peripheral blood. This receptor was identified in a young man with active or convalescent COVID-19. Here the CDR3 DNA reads TGTGCCAGCAGTTTATTGCTAGGGACTGGCCCCGGGGAGCTGTTTTTT. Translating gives CASSLLLGTGPGELFF.